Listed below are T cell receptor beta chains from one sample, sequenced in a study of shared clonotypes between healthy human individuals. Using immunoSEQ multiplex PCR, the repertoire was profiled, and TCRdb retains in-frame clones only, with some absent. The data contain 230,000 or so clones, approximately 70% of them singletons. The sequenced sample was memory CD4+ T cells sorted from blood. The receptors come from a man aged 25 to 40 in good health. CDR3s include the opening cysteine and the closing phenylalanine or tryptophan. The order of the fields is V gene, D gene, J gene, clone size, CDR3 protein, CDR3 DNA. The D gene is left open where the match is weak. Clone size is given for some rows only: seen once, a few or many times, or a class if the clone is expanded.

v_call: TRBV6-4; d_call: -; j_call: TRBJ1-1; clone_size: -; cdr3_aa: CASMEGQNTEAFF; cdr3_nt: TGTGCCAGCATGGAGGGGCAGAACACTGAAGCTTTCTTT
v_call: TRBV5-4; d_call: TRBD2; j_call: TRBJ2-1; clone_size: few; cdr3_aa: CASSLALSSGSSYNEQFF; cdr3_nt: TGTGCCAGCAGCTTGGCCCTTTCTAGCGGTAGCTCCTACAATGAGCAGTTCTTC
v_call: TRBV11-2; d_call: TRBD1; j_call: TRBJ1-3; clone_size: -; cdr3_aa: CASSPTTGVGNTIYF; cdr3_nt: TGTGCCAGCAGCCCTACGACAGGGGTTGGAAACACCATATATTTT
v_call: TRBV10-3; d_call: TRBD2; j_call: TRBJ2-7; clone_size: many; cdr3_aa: CAISPNSGTYYEQYF; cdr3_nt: TGTGCCATCAGCCCGAATAGCGGGACCTACTACGAGCAGTACTTC
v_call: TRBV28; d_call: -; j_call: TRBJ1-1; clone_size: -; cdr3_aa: CASRLGQADTEAFF; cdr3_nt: TGTGCCAGCAGACTGGGTCAGGCAGACACTGAAGCTTTCTTT
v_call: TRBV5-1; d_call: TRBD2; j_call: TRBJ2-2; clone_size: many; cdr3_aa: CASSSTSGRSGELFF; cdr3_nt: TGCGCCAGCAGCTCGACTAGCGGGAGATCCGGGGAGCTGTTTTTT
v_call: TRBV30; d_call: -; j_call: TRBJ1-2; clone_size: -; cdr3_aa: CAWSRTVRANYGYTF; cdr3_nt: TGTGCCTGGAGTCGGACGGTCCGAGCTAACTATGGCTACACCTTC
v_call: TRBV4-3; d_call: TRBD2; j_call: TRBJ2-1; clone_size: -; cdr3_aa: CASSQSGTSGTDEQFF; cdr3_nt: TGCGCCAGCAGCCAGTCCGGGACTAGCGGGACCGATGAGCAGTTCTTC
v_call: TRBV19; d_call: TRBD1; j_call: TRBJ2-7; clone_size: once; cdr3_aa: CASSISSVGRGNYEQYF; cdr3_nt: TGTGCCAGTAGTATAAGCTCCGTCGGCAGGGGGAACTACGAGCAGTACTTC
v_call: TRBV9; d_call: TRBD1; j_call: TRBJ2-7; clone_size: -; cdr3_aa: CASSAGDSLPYEQYF; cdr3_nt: TGTGCCAGCAGCGCAGGGGACAGCCTTCCCTACGAGCAGTACTTC
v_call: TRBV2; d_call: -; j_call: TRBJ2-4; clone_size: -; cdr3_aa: CASSDPASAKNIQYF; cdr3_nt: TGTGCCAGCAGTGATCCAGCTAGTGCCAAAAACATTCAGTACTTC